The next 23 T cell receptor beta chains were all read from a single sample in a study of CD4 T cells in relation to SARS-CoV-2 and coronaviruses. Assay: immunoSEQ multiplex PCR; the TCRdb copy retains only in-frame clones and omits some. The table includes approximately 25,000 clones, less than 75% detected once. No cognate antigen is known for these TCRs. The unexposed donors gave CD4+ T cells in about 2010-2019, prior to COVID-19. After ten to eleven days of culture, CD4+ T cells were isolated. The sample consisted of CD4+ T cells from PBMCs, cultured in vitro. Every receptor here comes from a human donor in good health.

J is TRBJ1-5 and V is TRBV3-1 (or the pseudogene TRBV3-2), with 7 bases aligning to TRBD1. Germline loops: CDR1 LGHDT, CDR2 YNNKEL (reference sequence). Germline trimming cut 6 bases from V and 5 bases from J; bases unmatched to any gene: 7. The CDR3 is 14 residues long. This CDR3 is CASSHRDSHQPQHF. The CDR3 DNA is TGTGCCAGCAGTCACCGGGACAGCCATCAGCCCCAGCATTTT.

J is TRBJ1-5 and V is TRBV5-1, with no clear D. This CDR3 spans 15 amino acids. CDR1 SGHRS and CDR2 YFSETQ come from the germline V gene. Deletions cut 5 bases from V and 9 bases from J, with 21 bases between. The CDR3 reads CASSLGSTEGSPQHF. The CDR3 coding sequence is TGCGCCAGCAGTCTTGGCAGCACCGAGGGATCGCCCCAGCATTTT.

This clone was observed a few times. V is TRBV6-6 and J is TRBJ2-1; possibly TRBD2 for D (5 bases). The CDR3 runs 12 residues. The V gene's germline CDR1 is MNHNY and CDR2 SVGAGI (reference sequence). V lost 10 bases and J 7 bases, leaving 14 bases between the germline ends. CDR3 loop: CATSSPGNEQFF. The CDR3 nucleotides are TGTGCCACCTCCTCCCCGGGGAATGAGCAGTTCTTC.

CDR3 region: CATSTGTDTQYF. CDR3 coding DNA: TGTGCCACCAGCACAGGGACAGATACGCAGTATTTT. V is TRBV15 and J is TRBJ2-3; D possibly corresponds to TRBD1 (5 bases). CDR3 length equals 12 residues. V was pared by 4 bases and J by 3 bases, with 5 bases between. Germline V gene data show CDR1 as LNHNV and CDR2 as YYDKDF (reference sequence). The variable domain in full, with the rest retrieved from reference TRBV15 and TRBJ2-3, is DAMVIQNPRYQVTQFGKPVTLSCSQTLNHNVMYWYQQKSSQAPKLLFHYYDKDFNNEADTPDNFQSRRPNTSFCFLDIRSPGLGDTAMYLCATSTGTDTQYFGPGTRLTVL.

This chain joins TRBV7-9 and TRBJ2-7; D perhaps matches TRBD1 (7 bases). V lost 5 bases and J 3 bases, leaving 23 bases between the germline ends. The CDR3 is 17 residues long. The germline gives CDR1 SEHNR, CDR2 FQNEAQ (reference sequence). The CDR3 DNA reads as TGTGCCAGCAGCCCCCTTGGCGGGACAGACCTACACTACGAGCAGTACTTC. The encoded protein is CASSPLGGTDLHYEQYF.

The rearrangement links TRBV15 to TRBJ2-3; 12 bases fit TRBD2. The germline V gene has CDR1 LNHNV and CDR2 YYDKDF (reference sequence). The CDR3 length is 20 residues. The junction had 12 bases not matched to a gene; V was cut back by 0 bases and J by 2 bases. The CDR3 region is CATSREVPRRLAGATDTQYF. CDR3 bases: TGTGCCACCAGCAGAGAAGTCCCCCGTCGACTAGCGGGAGCCACAGATACGCAGTATTTT.

This clone was detected once. The chain has TRBV2 and TRBJ2-2; no firm D call. CDR3 length: 16 amino acids. Per germline, CDR1 SNHLY and CDR2 FYNNEI. Trimming left V 2 bases short and J 0 bases short, with 10 bases between. The CDR3 loop is CASSEFSVTNTGELFF. The CDR3 bases are TGTGCCAGCAGTGAATTCTCGGTAACGAACACCGGGGAGCTGTTTTTT.

This clone occurred once. The chain recombines TRBV18 with TRBJ1-1; no definite D call. The V gene lost 1 base and the J gene lost 1 base, with 7 bases spanning the gap. The CDR3 is 14 amino acids. From germline, CDR1 is KGHSH and CDR2 LQKENI. The CDR3 bases are TGTGCCAGCTCACCACGGGATCAGAACACTGAAGCTTTCTTT. Encoded protein: CASSPRDQNTEAFF.

The chain uses TRBV12-3 or TRBV12-4 and TRBJ2-1, with D unresolved. The CDR3 has 13 amino acids. V lost 4 bases and J 1 base, leaving 5 bases between the germline ends. The CDR3 loop is CASSWGSYNEQFF. The CDR3 bases are TGTGCCAGCAGTTGGGGTTCCTACAATGAGCAGTTCTTC.

The V and J genes are TRBV25-1 and TRBJ2-7; D gene unclear. V lost 4 bases and J 3 bases, leaving 4 bases between the germline ends. This CDR3 has 11 amino acids. CDR1 is MGHDK and CDR2 is SYGVNS in the germline V gene. The CDR3 spells CASSVLYEQYF. As DNA, the CDR3 is TGTGCCAGCAGTGTACTCTACGAGCAGTACTTC.

By sample fraction, this clone is medium-sized. The same CDR3 can be traced to other DNA sequences in this sample. The chain has TRBV5-5 and TRBJ2-7; D gene ambiguous. V lost 2 bases and J lost 0, with 9 bases in between. Germline loops: CDR1 SGHKS, CDR2 YYEKEE (reference sequence). The CDR3 sequence is 14 residues long. The DNA of the CDR3 is TGTGCCAGCAGCTTAGTGGGGAACTCCTACGAGCAGTACTTC. Its protein product is CASSLVGNSYEQYF.

The V gene is TRBV12-3 or TRBV12-4, the J gene TRBJ2-2, with TRBD2 matching 7 bases. Germline trimming cut 5 bases from V and 7 bases from J; bases unmatched to any gene: 4. This CDR3 comprises 13 residues. Here the CDR3 reads CASSPPGGGELFF. The CDR3 nucleotides read TGTGCCAGCAGTCCCCCGGGGGGCGGGGAGCTGTTTTTT.

The chain couples TRBV15 to TRBJ1-1, with D tentatively TRBD1 (6 bases). Trimming took off 6 bases at V and 4 bases at J, with 21 bases between the two ends. Germline CDR1 reads LNHNV; CDR2 reads YYDKDF (reference sequence). CDR3 size: 16 residues. As DNA, the CDR3 is TGTGCCACCAGGATCGGAGGGGGGGCAAGGGGCACTGAAGCTTTCTTT. This sequence encodes CATRIGGGARGTEAFF.

CDR3 nucleotides: TGTGCCAGCAGGGCAGGAGTGAACACCGGGGAGCTGTTTTTT. Translating gives CASRAGVNTGELFF. The rearrangement links TRBV6-5 to TRBJ2-2, with D hard to call. Germline loops: CDR1 MNHEY, CDR2 SVGAGI. The CDR3 has 14 amino acids. V was clipped by 6 bases and J by 1 base, with 9 bases between them.

J is TRBJ1-5 and V is TRBV10-1; D gene unclear. Germline CDR1 and CDR2: WNHNN and SYGVQD (reference sequence). Trimming pared 6 bases from V and 7 bases from J, leaving 10 bases between. This CDR3 is 12 amino acids long. CDR3 in DNA: TGCGCCAGCAGCGATCGGGAGCAGCCCCAGCATTTT. Translation gives CASSDREQPQHF.

The gene calls are TRBV28 and TRBJ2-3; no clear D gene. The ends were cut back, 3 bases at V and 0 bases at J, with 7 bases in the middle. The CDR3 has 14 residues. CDR1 is MDHEN, CDR2 SYDVKM, per germline. The CDR3 protein is CASSFRSSTDTQYF. The CDR3 DNA reads as TGTGCCAGCAGTTTTCGGAGTAGCACAGATACGCAGTATTTT. Full variable domain (outside the CDR3, taken from reference TRBV28 and TRBJ2-3): DVKVTQSSRYLVKRTGEKVFLECVQDMDHENMFWYRQDPGLGLRLIYFSYDVKMKEKGDIPEGYSVSREKKERFSLILESASTNQTSMYLCASSFRSSTDTQYFGPGTRLTVL.

This clone appeared a single time. V and J are TRBV4-1 and TRBJ2-3, with D uncertain. Germline CDR1 and CDR2: MGHRA and YSYEKL. The V gene lost 0 bases and the J gene lost 4 bases, with 8 bases spanning the gap. This CDR3 comprises 14 residues. The CDR3 nucleotides read TGCGCCAGCAGCCAAGACCGGTTCCCAGATACGCAGTATTTT. It is translated as CASSQDRFPDTQYF.

This chain uses TRBV7-9 with TRBJ1-1, with 8 bases fitting TRBD1. The V and J ends lost 2 bases and 3 bases, in that order; junction bases with no gene match: 5. The germline CDR1 and CDR2 sequences are SEHNR and FQNEAQ (reference sequence). This CDR3 spans 15 amino acids. The CDR3 protein is CASSLTGTGYTEAFF. DNA of the CDR3: TGTGCCAGCAGCTTAACCGGGACAGGCTACACTGAAGCTTTCTTT.

This clone was seen a few times. This sequence joins TRBV2 and TRBJ1-2, with D tentatively TRBD1 (5 bases). The CDR3 totals 12 residues. The V gene lost 1 base and the J gene lost 11 bases, with 11 bases spanning the gap. Germline CDR1 SNHLY, CDR2 FYNNEI. CDR3 in amino acids: CASSEGGASYTF. The DNA of the CDR3 is TGTGCCAGCAGTGAAGGGGGCGCATCATACACCTTC.

V usage is TRBV10-1 and J usage is TRBJ1-3, with 10 bases that match TRBD1. Germline loops: CDR1 WNHNN, CDR2 SYGVQD (reference sequence). V lost 6 bases, J lost 4 bases, and 9 bases stayed unmatched. The CDR3 consists of 16 residues. The CDR3 coding sequence is TGCGCCAGCAGCGCGGCCGGGACAGGGGACGGAAACACCATATATTTT. Amino acids: CASSAAGTGDGNTIYF.

The genes are TRBV10-1 and TRBJ2-2; D could derive from TRBD1 or TRBD2 (5 bases each). CDR3 size: 13 residues. Germline V gene sequence: CDR1 WNHNN, CDR2 SYGVQD (reference sequence). V was trimmed by 0 bases and J by 6 bases, leaving 5 bases between them. CDR3 region: CASSESGAGELFF. CDR3 bases: TGCGCCAGCAGTGAGTCGGGGGCCGGGGAGCTGTTTTTT.

J is TRBJ1-4 and V is TRBV7-9; 10 bases are a match to TRBD1. This CDR3 has 14 residues. CDR1 is SEHNR, CDR2 FQNEAQ, per germline (reference sequence). V lost 5 bases and J lost 8; bases outside the gene matches: 5. For the CDR3, the DNA is TGTGCCAGCAGCCAGGGACAGGGGAAAGAAAAACTGTTTTTT. This codes for CASSQGQGKEKLFF.

This clone was recorded only once. This chain joins TRBV3-1 (or the pseudogene TRBV3-2) and TRBJ2-3, with D perhaps TRBD1 or TRBD2 (5 bases each). Germline CDR1 and CDR2: LGHDT and YNNKEL (reference sequence). CDR3 length equals 16 residues. V was pared by 4 bases and J by 0 bases, with 14 bases between. As DNA, the CDR3 is TGTGCCAGCAGCCCAAGGCTGGGGGATAGCACAGATACGCAGTATTTT. Translating gives CASSPRLGDSTDTQYF.